These 25 T cell receptor beta chains came from one sample sequenced in a study of beta chain features in type 1 diabetes. Overall study results and limits: Significant though moderate, a shortening of TCRB CDR3s appeared in all four CD4+ subsets of Type 1 diabetes patients.

The investigators reverse transcribed all of the isolated RNA, so they sequenced expressed TCRB transcripts. Some clones are missing from TCRdb's copy, which holds only in-frame ones; the method was immunoSEQ multiplex PCR. The table has 250,000 to 300,000 clones, 24% seen once. These receptors lack a known antigen. Input material: naive CD4+ T cells from blood. Receptors were obtained from a woman in her twenties or thirties with type 1 diabetes.

This chain links TRBV15 with TRBJ2-3; TRBD1 agrees at 7 bases. Per germline, CDR1 LNHNV and CDR2 YYDKDF (reference sequence). V was clipped by 11 bases and J by 1 base; unmatched bases: 9. The length of the CDR3 is 14 residues. In DNA form, the CDR3 reads TGTGCCGTCCGGAGAGGGACAGGCACAGATACGCAGTATTTT. This codes for CAVRRGTGTDTQYF.

This clone occurred a few times. This chain connects TRBV4-1 to TRBJ2-2; D perhaps matches TRBD1 (5 bases). Trimming pared 3 bases from V and 6 bases from J, leaving 11 bases between. CDR1 is MGHRA, CDR2 YSYEKL, per germline. The CDR3 runs 14 residues. This chain's CDR3 is CASSHNQGSGELFF. The CDR3 DNA sequence: TGCGCCAGCAGCCATAACCAGGGCTCCGGGGAGCTGTTTTTT.

The genes are TRBV29-1 and TRBJ2-5; 7 bases agree with TRBD2. After removal of 6 bases from V and 7 bases from J, the junction contained 23 bases not matched to a gene. The CDR3 contains 17 residues. The germline V gene encodes CDR1 SQVTM and CDR2 ANQGSEA. CDR3 amino acids: CSVESFLSYREAGTQYF. The CDR3, as DNA: TGCAGCGTCGAGAGTTTTCTTTCTTATCGGGAGGCCGGGACCCAGTACTTC.

The chain uses TRBV25-1 and TRBJ2-1, with 11 nucleotides matching TRBD2. This CDR3 spans 15 amino acids. Germline V gene lookup returns CDR1 MGHDK and CDR2 SYGVNS. Unmatched junction bases numbered 7, after V lost 4 bases and J lost 8 bases. CDR3 sequence (DNA): TGTGCCAGCAGTGTGGGGACTAGCGGTCGGCATGAGCAGTTCTTC. Residues: CASSVGTSGRHEQFF.

The rearrangement uses TRBV11-2 and TRBJ2-7; 10 bases are a match to TRBD2. Germline values: CDR1 SGHAT, CDR2 FQNNGV. The V segment lost 1 base and the J segment 1 base; nucleotides outside the gene matches: 10. This CDR3 spans 18 amino acids. CDR3 DNA: TGTGCCAGCAGCTTAGGGTGGTTGCTAGCGGGAGAATCCTACGAGCAGTACTTC. Its protein product is CASSLGWLLAGESYEQYF.

This clone appeared once. Sequence at one end of the junction differs from germline and may be a read error. The rearrangement uses TRBV11-2 and TRBJ2-7; 10 nucleotides agree with TRBD2. The CDR3 loop spans 11 amino acids. Germline V gene lookup returns CDR1 SGHAT and CDR2 FQNNGV. CDR3 sequence reads: CASSASGRIRF. Here the CDR3 DNA reads TGTGCCAGCAGCGCTAGCGGGAGAATAAGGTTC.

In regard to this clone: The same CDR3 can be traced to other DNA sequences in this sample. V and J are TRBV28 and TRBJ2-2; D is perhaps TRBD1 (5 bases). The V end was cut by 4 bases, the J end by 3 bases, with 9 bases between. Germline V CDR1 and CDR2: MDHEN, SYDVKM. The CDR3 sequence is 14 residues long. CDR3 in amino acids: CASSSGQYTGELFF. The CDR3 coding sequence is TGTGCCAGCAGTTCCGGACAATACACCGGGGAGCTGTTTTTT.

The V gene is TRBV29-1, the J gene TRBJ2-7; 8 bases map to TRBD1. Losses at the gene ends were 7 bases for V and 7 bases for J; bases not matched to a gene: 18. This CDR3 spans 15 amino acids. Germline assignment: CDR1 SQVTM and CDR2 ANQGSEA. Here the CDR3 reads CSARGDTGGIDEQYF. DNA for the CDR3: TGCAGCGCGAGGGGGGATACAGGGGGAATAGATGAGCAGTACTTC.

V usage is TRBV27 and J usage is TRBJ1-1; D not resolved. The CDR3 contains 15 residues. The V gene's germline CDR1 is MNHEY and CDR2 SMNVEV (reference sequence). Trimming shortened V by 5 bases and J by 2 bases, and 15 bases separated the two germline ends. DNA for the CDR3: TGTGCCAGCAGTCCCCAACCGACGGGAAACACTGAAGCTTTCTTT. Its translation: CASSPQPTGNTEAFF.

A few counts support this clone. As DNA, the CDR3 is TGTGCCAGCAGTGAAATGGACGGGAGGGCCTTCGGGGAGCTGTTTTTT. This translates into CASSEMDGRAFGELFF. The gene calls are TRBV25-1 and TRBJ2-2; 8 positions match TRBD2. V dropped 2 bases and J dropped 7; count of bases not matched to a gene: 9. CDR1 and CDR2 (germline): MGHDK, SYGVNS. The CDR3 has 16 amino acids.

The rearrangement links TRBV4-1 to TRBJ1-2, with D possibly being TRBD1 (6 bases). This CDR3 has 14 amino acids. Germline V gene sequence: CDR1 MGHRA, CDR2 YSYEKL. V lost 4 bases, J lost 1 base, and 10 bases lay in between. For the CDR3, the DNA is TGCGCCAGCAGCCCCGGACAGCTTAACTATGGCTACACCTTC. It encodes CASSPGQLNYGYTF.

This sequence joins TRBV29-1 and TRBJ2-7; 8 positions agree with TRBD1. This CDR3 region has 11 residues. Germline values: CDR1 SQVTM, CDR2 ANQGSEA. The V segment lost 3 bases and the J segment 5 bases; nucleotides outside the gene matches: 0. CDR3 in amino acids: CSVETGDEQYF. The CDR3 DNA is TGCAGCGTTGAGACAGGGGACGAGCAGTACTTC.

The rearrangement joins TRBV28 to TRBJ2-1; D possibly corresponds to TRBD2 (6 bases). Germline V CDR1 and CDR2: MDHEN, SYDVKM. With 9 bases removed from V and 6 bases from J, the gap between germline ends came to 12 bases. CDR3 length: 12 residues. The CDR3 sequence is CASRLVTNEQFF. The CDR3 region has the DNA TGTGCCAGTCGACTAGTAACCAATGAGCAGTTCTTC.

The chain joins TRBV29-1 to TRBJ1-2; maybe TRBD1 (5 bases). The V gene's germline CDR1 is SQVTM and CDR2 ANQGSEA. Trimming pared 1 base from V and 2 bases from J, leaving 14 bases between. CDR3 length: 15 amino acids. Written as DNA, the CDR3 is TGCAGCGTTGAAGTGGGGGGACGCGCCAACTATGGCTACACCTTC. Protein product: CSVEVGGRANYGYTF.

This clone was counted only a few times. The gene calls are TRBV28 and TRBJ1-2; 7 bases match TRBD1. The CDR3 is 17 amino acids. V lost 4 bases to trimming and J lost 8 bases; unmatched junction nucleotides: 19. Germline CDR1 reads MDHEN; CDR2 reads SYDVKM. CDR3 sequence: CASSSPGQPNNVGGYTF. Here the CDR3 DNA reads TGTGCCAGCAGTTCTCCGGGACAGCCAAACAATGTGGGAGGCTACACCTTC.

The chain couples TRBV7-2 to TRBJ1-1, with 10 bases that match TRBD1. Germline V gene sequence: CDR1 SGHTA, CDR2 FQGNSA. Trimming at V came to 5 bases and at J to 5 bases, leaving 2 bases not matched to a gene. The CDR3 sequence is 13 residues long. The DNA for the CDR3 is TGTGCCAGCAGCCGGACAGGGGGGACTGAAGCTTTCTTT. As protein: CASSRTGGTEAFF.

This clone has more than one count but fewer than ten. The V call is TRBV18, the J call TRBJ1-5; D remains unclear. Germline V gene lookup returns CDR1 KGHSH and CDR2 LQKENI. This CDR3 is built from 14 residues. V lost 1 base and J lost 7, with 11 bases in between. The CDR3 nucleotides read TGTGCCAGCTCACCACAGTCCGAGAGGCAGCCCCAGCATTTT. Its translation: CASSPQSERQPQHF. Together with reference TRBV18 and TRBJ1-5, the CDR3 gives the full variable domain: NAGVMQNPRHLVRRRGQEARLRCSPMKGHSHVYWYRQLPEEGLKFMVYLQKENIIDESGMPKERFSAEFPKEGPSILRIQQVVRGDSAAYFCASSPQSERQPQHFGDGTRLSIL.

This clone was observed a few times. The rearrangement links TRBV29-1 to TRBJ2-2, with D uncertain. This CDR3 has 14 amino acids. Germline CDR1 SQVTM, CDR2 ANQGSEA. V lost 4 bases and J lost 1, with 10 bases in between. The CDR3 here is CSVGGEMNTGELFF. In DNA, the CDR3 is TGCAGCGTTGGAGGAGAGATGAACACCGGGGAGCTGTTTTTT.

This clone turned up a few times. The rearrangement links TRBV30 to TRBJ1-1, with unresolved D. Germline V gene lookup returns CDR1 GTSNPN and CDR2 SVGIG (reference sequence). The CDR3 loop spans 13 amino acids. V lost 2 bases, J lost 1 base, and 8 bases lay in between. CDR3 in amino acids: CAWSLRWNTEAFF. The CDR3 coding sequence is TGTGCCTGGAGTCTTAGATGGAACACTGAAGCTTTCTTT.

For the CDR3, the DNA is TGTGCCAGCAGCCCCGGACAGGGAGGCGAGCAGTACTTC. The encoded protein is CASSPGQGGEQYF. The chain couples TRBV7-3 to TRBJ2-7, with 8 bases fitting TRBD1. Unmatched junction bases numbered 6, after V lost 5 bases and J lost 6 bases. Germline CDR1 reads SGHTA; CDR2 reads FQGTGA. The CDR3 covers 13 residues.

This clone was picked up a small number of times. CDR3 DNA sequence: TGCGCCAGCAGCCAAGAACTAGATTTCCACGAGCAGTACTTC. It specifies CASSQELDFHEQYF. The chain has TRBV4-1 and TRBJ2-7, with a weak D call TRBD2 (5 bases). The CDR3 loop spans 14 amino acids. The V and J ends lost 0 bases and 5 bases respectively, with 11 bases between them. The V gene's germline CDR1 is MGHRA and CDR2 YSYEKL.

This clone was observed a few times. V is TRBV18 and J is TRBJ1-1, with TRBD1 matching over 9 bases. CDR3 length: 17 residues. The junction had 13 bases not matched to a gene; V was cut back by 3 bases and J by 5 bases. The V gene's germline CDR1 is KGHSH and CDR2 LQKENI. The CDR3 region is CASSPSEPGQGATEAFF. The CDR3 coding sequence is TGTGCCAGCTCACCTTCTGAACCGGGACAGGGAGCGACTGAAGCTTTCTTT.

Only a few counts were recorded for this clone. Different DNA sequences within this sample yield the same CDR3. The rearrangement joins TRBV20-1 to TRBJ2-5; D is undetermined. Germline loops: CDR1 DFQATT, CDR2 SNEGSKA (reference sequence). This CDR3 region has 11 residues. Trimming left V 3 bases short and J 2 bases short, with 4 bases between. CDR3 sequence: CSASLQETQYF. DNA of the CDR3: TGCAGTGCTAGCCTACAAGAGACCCAGTACTTC.

This sequence joins TRBV29-1 and TRBJ2-2; D unresolved. The CDR3 covers 14 residues. Per the germline V gene, CDR1 is SQVTM and CDR2 is ANQGSEA. V was pared by 1 base and J by 0 bases, with 6 bases between. The CDR3 DNA follows: TGCAGCGTTGAAGGGGCAGCGAACACCGGGGAGCTGTTTTTT. Translating it yields CSVEGAANTGELFF.

The genes are TRBV7-9 and TRBJ1-2; D uncertain. This CDR3 region has 11 residues. The germline V and J ends were trimmed by 6 bases and 4 bases, with 6 bases remaining between them. Germline-derived CDR1 and CDR2 are SEHNR and FQNEAQ (reference sequence). The CDR3 DNA sequence: TGTGCCAGCAGTAGACTCTATGGCTACACCTTC. This encodes CASSRLYGYTF.